Shown below are 22 T cell receptor beta chains from a single sample sequenced in a study of siplizumab effects on memory and regulatory T cells. Sequenced by immunoSEQ multiplex PCR; TCRdb stores in-frame clones only, minus some. This sample has over 95,000 clones; roughly 93% occur once, and the top ten carry approximately 0.17%. The sample consisted of non-Treg CD4+ T cells sorted from blood. The origin of the receptors is a human donor in good health.

The rearrangement links TRBV7-8 to TRBJ1-5, with 9 bases identical to TRBD1. The junction had 1 base not matched to a gene; V was cut back by 5 bases and J by 2 bases. The CDR3 is 14 residues long. The germline V gene encodes CDR1 SGHVS and CDR2 FQNEAQ. The CDR3 DNA reads as TGTGCCAGCAGCCGACAGGGGGGCAATCAGCCCCAGCATTTT. This codes for CASSRQGGNQPQHF.

The rearrangement links TRBV7-9 to TRBJ1-5, with TRBD1 matching over 7 bases. This CDR3 is 17 amino acids long. The V gene end was trimmed by 5 bases and the J gene end by 0 bases; junction bases not matched to a gene: 10. Germline assignment: CDR1 SEHNR and CDR2 FQNEAQ (reference sequence). In DNA, the CDR3 is TGTGCCAGCAGCCCCAGAGGGGGCGAGTATAGCAATCAGCCCCAGCATTTT. This translates into CASSPRGGEYSNQPQHF.

V usage is TRBV18 and J usage is TRBJ2-7; the match to TRBD1 covers 9 bases. CDR3 size: 15 residues. V shed 4 bases and J 3 bases; nucleotides not matched to a gene: 7. CDR1 KGHSH and CDR2 LQKENI come from the germline V gene. The CDR3, as DNA: TGTGCCAGCTCACTCAACGGACAGGGGCTCTACGAGCAGTACTTC. Translation: CASSLNGQGLYEQYF. Using reference TRBV18 and TRBJ2-7 for the parts outside the CDR3, the full variable domain is NAGVMQNPRHLVRRRGQEARLRCSPMKGHSHVYWYRQLPEEGLKFMVYLQKENIIDESGMPKERFSAEFPKEGPSILRIQQVVRGDSAAYFCASSLNGQGLYEQYFGPGTRLTVT.

A note on this clone: At the DNA level, this CDR3 is encoded by other sequences in the same sample as well. The chain recombines TRBV18 with TRBJ1-1, with 7 bases aligning to TRBD1. Germline-derived CDR1 and CDR2 are KGHSH and LQKENI. Unmatched junction bases numbered 1, after V lost 3 bases and J lost 6 bases. This CDR3 is built from 12 residues. The CDR3 sequence is CASSPQGAEAFF. Written as DNA, the CDR3 is TGTGCCAGCTCACCCCAGGGGGCTGAAGCTTTCTTT.

The chain combines TRBV30 with TRBJ1-3, with 10 bases that match TRBD1. Germline V gene data show CDR1 as GTSNPN and CDR2 as SVGIG (reference sequence). V trimming: 1 base; J trimming: 15 bases; junction bases outside the gene matches: 21. The CDR3 sequence is 17 residues long. CDR3 bases: TGTGCCTGGAGTGGGTCCCTCATACCCGGGACAGGGGATAGCCAATATTTT. Its protein is CAWSGSLIPGTGDSQYF.

The chain carries TRBV7-2 and TRBJ2-3; 16 bases fit TRBD2. V dropped 5 bases and J dropped 3; count of bases not matched to a gene: 11. CDR3 length equals 19 residues. From germline, CDR1 is SGHTA and CDR2 FQGNSA. CDR3 loop: CASSRKGTSGGAWTDTQYF. In nucleotides, the CDR3 is TGTGCCAGCAGCCGTAAAGGGACTAGCGGGGGGGCGTGGACAGATACGCAGTATTTT.

This sequence joins TRBV5-6 and TRBJ2-5; D not certain. The CDR3 has 13 residues. Trimming shortened V by 2 bases and J by 5 bases, and 10 bases separated the two germline ends. Per germline, CDR1 SGHDT and CDR2 YYEEEE. CDR3: CASSLSGSETQYF. CDR3 coding DNA: TGTGCCAGCAGCTTATCCGGGTCCGAGACCCAGTACTTC. Supplemented by reference TRBV5-6 and TRBJ2-5, the full variable domain reads DAGVTQSPTHLIKTRGQQVTLRCSPKSGHDTVSWYQQALGQGPQFIFQYYEEEERQRGNFPDRFSGHQFPNYSSELNVNALLLGDSALYLCASSLSGSETQYFGPGTRLLVL.

The CDR3 sequence: CASSFQGAHNTIYF. CDR3 sequence (DNA): TGTGCCAGCTCGTTTCAGGGGGCGCATAACACCATATATTTT. The V call is TRBV25-1, the J call TRBJ1-3; 8 bases align to TRBD1. Per the germline V gene, CDR1 is MGHDK and CDR2 is SYGVNS. V shed 8 bases and J 7 bases; nucleotides not matched to a gene: 10. The CDR3 totals 14 residues. The full variable domain, with the rest looked up from reference TRBV25-1 and TRBJ1-3, is EADIYQTPRYLVIGTGKKITLECSQTMGHDKMYWYQQDPGMELHLIHYSYGVNSTEKGDLSSESTVSRIRTEHFPLTLESARPSHTSQYLCASSFQGAHNTIYFGEGSWLTVV.

The chain is built from TRBV7-9 and TRBJ2-5; D ambiguous. V lost 1 base and J lost 7, with 13 bases in between. Germline CDR1 and CDR2: SEHNR and FQNEAQ (reference sequence). The CDR3 sequence is 14 residues long. This CDR3 reads CASSLEGLAATQYF. Written as DNA, the CDR3 is TGTGCCAGCAGCTTAGAGGGTCTGGCGGCGACCCAGTACTTC.

The chain combines TRBV4-2 with TRBJ2-3; no definite D call. Trimming removed 2 bases from V and 1 base from J, with 4 bases in between. Germline V gives CDR1 LGHNA, CDR2 YNFKEQ. The CDR3 runs to 13 residues. CDR3 nucleotides: TGTGCCAGCAGCCAACCCGGCACAGATACGCAGTATTTT. Translated, it gives CASSQPGTDTQYF.

The chain employs TRBV6-5 and TRBJ2-1; TRBD2 matches 12 bases. The CDR3 extends over 15 amino acids. CDR1 is MNHEY and CDR2 is SVGAGI in the germline V gene. V shed 8 bases and J 6 bases; nucleotides not matched to a gene: 8. CDR3 amino acids: CASSPTSGGINEQFF. CDR3 sequence (DNA): TGTGCCAGCTCACCTACTAGCGGGGGGATCAATGAGCAGTTCTTC.

The DNA for the CDR3 is TGTGCCAGCACTACCGGGGGAATTGGCTATGGCTACACCTTC. It yields the protein CASTTGGIGYGYTF. The chain links TRBV6-5 to TRBJ1-2, with a tentative D call TRBD1 (5 bases). The CDR3 is made up of 14 amino acids. Trimming removed 7 bases from V and 4 bases from J, with 16 bases in between. CDR1 MNHEY and CDR2 SVGAGI come from the germline V gene.

The table lists this clone with a count of one. The V gene is TRBV7-9, the J gene TRBJ2-1; 7 bases are a match to TRBD2. The CDR3 contains 15 residues. Germline V gives CDR1 SEHNR, CDR2 FQNEAQ (reference sequence). The trim removed 0 bases at V and 7 bases at J, leaving 6 bases unmatched. DNA for the CDR3: TGTGCCAGCAGCTTAGCGGCCCCCGGGGGGAATGAGCAGTTCTTC. Its translation is CASSLAAPGGNEQFF.

The rearrangement links TRBV30 to TRBJ2-5; D possibly corresponds to TRBD2 (6 bases). V was pared by 4 bases and J by 4 bases, with 13 bases between. This CDR3 contains 13 residues. CDR1 is GTSNPN and CDR2 is SVGIG in the germline V gene (reference sequence). CDR3 amino acids: CAWNSGRRETQYF. CDR3 bases: TGTGCCTGGAACTCGGGGAGGCGAGAGACCCAGTACTTC.

The J gene is TRBJ1-1, the V gene TRBV5-1, with D unclear. The CDR3 contains 15 residues. Germline V gene data show CDR1 as SGHRS and CDR2 as YFSETQ. V dropped 0 bases and J dropped 2 bases, with 11 bases sitting between them. CDR3 residues: CASSLEQLFNTEAFF. The CDR3 coding sequence is TGCGCCAGCAGCTTGGAACAACTATTTAACACTGAAGCTTTCTTT.

This chain joins TRBV4-1 and TRBJ1-2; D ambiguous. V lost 0 bases to trimming and J lost 0 bases, with 14 bases between them. Per germline, CDR1 MGHRA and CDR2 YSYEKL. The CDR3 consists of 17 residues. CDR3 region: CASSQDLSGRSNYGYTF. CDR3 nucleotides: TGCGCCAGCAGCCAAGATCTGTCGGGCAGATCTAACTATGGCTACACCTTC.

The chain recombines TRBV19 with TRBJ1-3; maybe TRBD1 (5 bases). The CDR3 spans 15 residues. Per germline, CDR1 LNHDA and CDR2 SQIVND (reference sequence). V was cut by 4 bases and J by 2 bases, with 12 bases left in between. The CDR3 region is CASSNNRDPGNTIYF. In nucleotides, the CDR3 is TGTGCCAGTAGTAATAACCGGGACCCTGGAAACACCATATATTTT.

The CDR3 DNA reads TGCGCCAGCAGCCGGGACTCGGTCACAGATACGCAGTATTTT. This encodes CASSRDSVTDTQYF. V usage is TRBV5-1 and J usage is TRBJ2-3, with D maybe TRBD2 (6 bases). The V gene's germline CDR1 is SGHRS and CDR2 YFSETQ. With 4 bases removed from V and 2 bases from J, the gap between germline ends came to 11 bases. The CDR3 runs 14 residues. Supplemented by reference TRBV5-1 and TRBJ2-3, the full variable domain reads KAGVTQTPRYLIKTRGQQVTLSCSPISGHRSVSWYQQTPGQGLQFLFEYFSETQRNKGNFPGRFSGRQFSNSRSEMNVSTLELGDSALYLCASSRDSVTDTQYFGPGTRLTVL.

The CDR3 sequence: CATVSTGRETQYF. In DNA, the CDR3 is TGTGCCACCGTATCTACAGGGAGAGAGACCCAGTACTTC. The V and J genes are TRBV10-3 and TRBJ2-5; TRBD1 is a possible D gene (6 bases). The CDR3 consists of 13 residues. V was shortened by 10 bases and J by 4 bases, with 16 bases between the two germline ends. Germline V gene data show CDR1 as ENHRY and CDR2 as SYGVKD.

CDR3 protein: CASSENPATNEKLFF. CDR3 sequence (DNA): TGTGCCAGCAGTGAAAACCCCGCAACTAATGAAAAACTGTTTTTT. The chain is built from TRBV2 and TRBJ1-4, with D unresolved. Looked up from germline, CDR1 is SNHLY and CDR2 is FYNNEI. With 2 bases removed from V and 0 bases from J, the gap between germline ends came to 7 bases. CDR3 size: 15 residues.

This CDR3 is CASSYSQGASQPQHF. CDR3 in DNA: TGTGCCAGCAGTTACTCACAGGGGGCCAGTCAGCCCCAGCATTTT. The chain has TRBV6-6 and TRBJ1-5; 9 bases are shared with TRBD1. CDR1 is MNHNY, CDR2 SVGAGI, per germline (reference sequence). The CDR3 runs to 15 residues. V trimming: 0 bases; J trimming: 6 bases; junction bases outside the gene matches: 3.

The chain couples TRBV5-4 to TRBJ2-5, with 9 bases lining up with TRBD1. The junction had 4 bases not matched to a gene; V was cut back by 4 bases and J by 3 bases. Germline-derived CDR1 and CDR2 are SGHNT and YYREEE (reference sequence). This CDR3 has 14 residues. This CDR3 reads CASSTRDREETQYF. DNA of the CDR3: TGTGCCAGCAGCACCCGGGACAGGGAAGAGACCCAGTACTTC.